This TCR beta chain derives from a study of response to subunit inactivated influenza vaccine. This clonotype turned up a few times. CDR3 length: 16 residues. Trimming stripped 7 bases from V and 2 bases from J, with 18 bases between. Germline loops: CDR1 MGHRA, CDR2 YSYEKL. Using its own MiXCR run on the RT-PCR reads, TCRdb lists one record per CDR3 protein. The sample lists 500,000 or so distinct CDR3 sequences; approximately 17% were seen once. This receptor was identified in a man aged 45-69 years who received an inactivated influenza vaccine. This chain links TRBV4-1 with TRBJ2-1; possibly TRBD2 for D (6 bases). Sequencing was performed on CD4+ T cells sorted from PBMCs, taken 23 to 25 months after vaccination. The chain's CDR3 is CASTVVGGPPYNEQFF. The DNA for the CDR3 is TGCGCCAGCACCGTGGTGGGAGGACCCCCCTACAATGAGCAGTTCTTC.